These 26 T cell receptor beta chains originate from one sample sequenced in a study of T cell responses to AZD1222 COVID-19 vaccine. Sequencing was performed with immunoSEQ multiplex PCR; in TCRdb, only in-frame clones are kept and a portion is missing. This sample has some 60,000 clones, with 89% found just once. The sample was peripheral blood, taken 28 days after the second AZD1222 dose. The receptor set was obtained from an adult who received the AZD1222 COVID-19 vaccine.

This chain links TRBV2 with TRBJ2-1, with D tentatively TRBD1 (5 bases). The CDR3 runs to 15 residues. The V end was cut by 2 bases, the J end by 6 bases, with 14 bases between. Germline V gene lookup returns CDR1 SNHLY and CDR2 FYNNEI. The CDR3 reads CASSETGAAANEQFF. The CDR3 coding sequence is TGTGCCAGCAGTGAAACAGGTGCGGCGGCCAATGAGCAGTTCTTC.

V usage is TRBV24-1 and J usage is TRBJ1-5, with no clear D. Germline CDR1 KGHDR, CDR2 SFDVKD. The CDR3 consists of 13 residues. The V end was cut by 3 bases, the J end by 5 bases, with 7 bases between. The CDR3 sequence: CATSDPPDQPQHF. The CDR3 DNA follows: TGTGCCACCAGTGATCCCCCTGATCAGCCCCAGCATTTT.

This clone was picked up a small number of times. This CDR3 is CASSHRGPEKAFF. DNA for the CDR3: TGTGCCAGCAGCCACAGGGGACCCGAAAAAGCTTTCTTT. The V and J genes are TRBV7-3 and TRBJ1-1, with TRBD1 identical over 7 bases. The CDR3 loop spans 13 amino acids. Germline-derived CDR1 and CDR2 are SGHTA and FQGTGA. J lost 9 bases, V lost 5 bases, and 9 bases had no gene match.

CDR3 sequence: CASSYSGRGHQPQHF. DNA for the CDR3: TGTGCCAGCAGTTACTCTGGAAGAGGGCATCAGCCCCAGCATTTT. This rearrangement joins TRBV6-5 to TRBJ1-5; D is unclear. With 0 bases removed from V and 5 bases from J, the gap between germline ends came to 11 bases. Looked up from germline, CDR1 is MNHEY and CDR2 is SVGAGI. The CDR3 is made up of 15 amino acids.

This chain uses TRBV2 with TRBJ1-2; D is perhaps TRBD1 (6 bases). With 4 bases removed from V and 2 bases from J, the gap between germline ends came to 17 bases. The CDR3 is made up of 16 amino acids. Germline V CDR1 and CDR2: SNHLY, FYNNEI. The CDR3, as DNA: TGTGCCAGCAGTGGAGTACAAGGGGGTGAAAACTATGGCTACACCTTC. Its protein product is CASSGVQGGENYGYTF.

The gene calls are TRBV7-2 and TRBJ1-3; the D is unclear. This CDR3 region has 15 residues. Looked up from germline, CDR1 is SGHTA and CDR2 is FQGNSA. Trimming stripped 5 bases from V and 0 bases from J, with 11 bases between. The CDR3 sequence: CASSTRMGSGNTIYF. The CDR3 nucleotides read TGTGCCAGCAGCACCCGTATGGGCTCTGGAAACACCATATATTTT.

V usage is TRBV4-2 and J usage is TRBJ2-2, with D perhaps TRBD2 (6 bases). V was cut by 1 base and J by 3 bases, with 15 bases left in between. The V gene's germline CDR1 is LGHNA and CDR2 YNFKEQ. The CDR3 is 17 residues long. In DNA, the CDR3 is TGTGCCAGCAGCCAAGGGGTTCGCGGGACCCACACCGGGGAGCTGTTTTTT. Protein: CASSQGVRGTHTGELFF.

The V gene is TRBV9, the J gene TRBJ2-7, with D possibly called TRBD1 or TRBD2 (5 bases each). Germline CDR1 is SGDLS and CDR2 is YYNGEE. The CDR3 totals 14 residues. The V end was cut by 4 bases, the J end by 4 bases, with 15 bases between. The CDR3 nucleotides are TGTGCCAGCAGCTTCACTTCAGGGAGATACGAGCAGTACTTC. Protein sequence: CASSFTSGRYEQYF.

This chain uses TRBV10-1 with TRBJ2-1, with 8 positions matching TRBD2. V lost 3 bases and J lost 2; bases outside the gene matches: 3. CDR1 WNHNN and CDR2 SYGVQD come from the germline V gene (reference sequence). This CDR3 is built from 15 residues. The CDR3 bases are TGCGCCAGCAGTGACGGGAGGGCCGCCTACAATGAGCAGTTCTTC. This gives the protein CASSDGRAAYNEQFF.

This rearrangement joins TRBV7-8 to TRBJ1-1, with D unresolved. This CDR3 has 15 amino acids. The V end lost 4 bases, the J end lost 0 bases, and 12 bases lay between the germline ends. Looked up from germline, CDR1 is SGHVS and CDR2 is FQNEAQ. DNA of the CDR3: TGTGCCAGCAGCTACGAGGGTAGGGTGAACACTGAAGCTTTCTTT. Translated, it gives CASSYEGRVNTEAFF.

This clone was detected once. The chain has TRBV12-3 or TRBV12-4 and TRBJ2-3; no definite D call. There are 13 residues in the CDR3. The ends were cut back, 2 bases at V and 6 bases at J, with 9 bases in the middle. DNA for the CDR3: TGTGCCAGCAGTTTACCCTTTGGCGATACGCAGTATTTT. Translated: CASSLPFGDTQYF.

The V gene is TRBV27, the J gene TRBJ1-4; 7 bases agree with TRBD1. Germline CDR1 is MNHEY and CDR2 is SMNVEV (reference sequence). The CDR3 sequence is 14 residues long. Losses at the gene ends were 5 bases for V and 8 bases for J; bases not matched to a gene: 8. CDR3 nucleotides: TGTGCCAGCAGTATGACAGGGAGGAGGGAAAAACTGTTTTTT. Translated: CASSMTGRREKLFF.

The V call is TRBV4-1, the J call TRBJ1-1, with unresolved D. The CDR3 is made up of 15 amino acids. Trimming pared 0 bases from V and 9 bases from J, leaving 17 bases between. Germline V gene lookup returns CDR1 MGHRA and CDR2 YSYEKL. This chain's CDR3 is CASSQDPGRTVKAFF. As DNA, the CDR3 is TGCGCCAGCAGCCAAGATCCCGGACGGACGGTTAAAGCTTTCTTT.

The chain links TRBV3-1 (or the pseudogene TRBV3-2) to TRBJ2-1, with D uncertain. This CDR3 region has 11 residues. Germline V gene data show CDR1 as LGHDT and CDR2 as YNNKEL (reference sequence). V was pared by 6 bases and J by 9 bases, with 9 bases between. CDR3 sequence reads: CASRQQGEQFF. The CDR3 DNA sequence: TGTGCCAGCAGGCAGCAAGGTGAGCAGTTCTTC.

This rearrangement joins TRBV30 to TRBJ2-3; the match to TRBD2 covers 10 bases. The CDR3 length is 16 residues. V shed 4 bases, J shed 1 base, and the junction held 8 bases outside the gene matches. Germline CDR1 GTSNPN, CDR2 SVGIG (reference sequence). CDR3 nucleotide sequence: TGTGCCTGGAAAAGCGGGGGGGCTCTTGGCACAGATACGCAGTATTTT. The encoded protein is CAWKSGGALGTDTQYF.

The V and J genes are TRBV5-8 and TRBJ2-4, with D possibly matching TRBD1 (6 bases). Germline lookup yields CDR1 SGHTS and CDR2 YDEGEE. The CDR3 loop spans 15 amino acids. V lost 4 bases and J 2 bases, leaving 13 bases between the germline ends. CDR3 sequence: CASSLERGTKNIQYF. CDR3 sequence (DNA): TGTGCCAGCAGCCTGGAGAGGGGGACCAAAAACATTCAGTACTTC.

The chain joins TRBV2 to TRBJ1-4; 9 bases are shared with TRBD1. This CDR3 has 17 amino acids. Germline CDR1 reads SNHLY; CDR2 reads FYNNEI. Losses at the gene ends were 2 bases for V and 4 bases for J; bases not matched to a gene: 8. The CDR3 region has the DNA TGTGCCAGCAGTGAAAAACTACGGGACAGGGTTAATGAAAAACTGTTTTTT. Encoded protein: CASSEKLRDRVNEKLFF.

This clone has just a few counts. The chain's CDR3 is CASSLEGNYGYTF. As DNA, the CDR3 is TGCGCCAGCAGCTTGGAGGGGAACTATGGCTACACCTTC. The chain couples TRBV5-1 to TRBJ1-2; D is perhaps TRBD1 (5 bases). CDR1 is SGHRS and CDR2 is YFSETQ in the germline V gene. CDR3 length: 13 amino acids. V was cut by 0 bases and J by 2 bases, with 5 bases left in between.

The chain links TRBV6-2 or TRBV6-3 to TRBJ2-2, with D perhaps assigned TRBD1 or TRBD2 (6 bases each). Germline CDR1 is MNHEY and CDR2 is SVGEGT. This CDR3 spans 16 amino acids. V lost 7 bases and J 2 bases, leaving 17 bases between the germline ends. For the CDR3, the DNA is TGTGCCAGCACCCCCTCAGGCGGGACAAACACCGGGGAGCTGTTTTTT. This codes for CASTPSGGTNTGELFF.

The chain is built from TRBV14 and TRBJ2-5; 9 bases map to TRBD1. Germline-derived CDR1 and CDR2 are SGHDN and FVKESK. Unmatched junction bases numbered 8, after V lost 4 bases and J lost 5 bases. This CDR3 is 15 amino acids long. The CDR3 protein is CASSLGQGFGETQYF. The CDR3 nucleotides read TGTGCCAGCAGCCTAGGACAGGGGTTCGGGGAGACCCAGTACTTC.

The chain carries TRBV6-6 and TRBJ2-7; 9 bases line up with TRBD1. The CDR3 loop spans 19 amino acids. Germline V gives CDR1 MNHNY, CDR2 SVGAGI (reference sequence). Trimming at V came to 5 bases and at J to 0 bases, leaving 17 bases not matched to a gene. CDR3 in amino acids: CASSQRTGVGRGLSYEQYF. CDR3 nucleotides: TGTGCCAGCAGTCAAAGGACAGGGGTTGGGCGGGGCCTCTCCTACGAGCAGTACTTC.

The chain couples TRBV24-1 to TRBJ2-2; no clear D gene. The V gene lost 12 bases and the J gene lost 5 bases, with 12 bases spanning the gap. Germline V gene lookup returns CDR1 KGHDR and CDR2 SFDVKD. CDR3 length: 12 residues. CDR3 nucleotides: TGTGCCTCCCGGAAAGGGACCGGGGAGCTGTTTTTT. Translating gives CASRKGTGELFF.

The V and J genes are TRBV3-1 (or the pseudogene TRBV3-2) and TRBJ2-5; D is possibly TRBD2 (6 bases). V was shortened by 5 bases and J by 2 bases, with 15 bases between the two germline ends. This CDR3 has 15 residues. Germline V gene data show CDR1 as LGHDT and CDR2 as YNNKEL (reference sequence). CDR3 DNA: TGTGCCAGCAGCTCCCGAGGGAGGACTCAAGAGACCCAGTACTTC. This translates into CASSSRGRTQETQYF.

The chain uses TRBV5-1 and TRBJ2-3; the D is unclear. Germline V CDR1 and CDR2: SGHRS, YFSETQ. CDR3 length: 14 amino acids. V was pared by 3 bases and J by 0 bases, with 8 bases between. This CDR3 reads CASSYAASTDTQYF. Written as DNA, the CDR3 is TGCGCCAGCAGCTACGCCGCTAGCACAGATACGCAGTATTTT.

This sequence joins TRBV5-5 and TRBJ1-4, with D possibly being TRBD1 (6 bases). The CDR3 loop spans 15 amino acids. The germline gives CDR1 SGHKS, CDR2 YYEKEE (reference sequence). V lost 4 bases and J lost 7, with 17 bases in between. Here the CDR3 reads CASSANTGWGEKLFF. CDR3 nucleotides: TGTGCCAGCAGCGCCAACACAGGGTGGGGTGAAAAACTGTTTTTT. The entire variable domain, with the rest obtained from reference TRBV5-5 and TRBJ1-4, is as follows: DAGVTQSPTHLIKTRGQQVTLRCSPISGHKSVSWYQQVLGQGPQFIFQYYEKEERGRGNFPDRFSARQFPNYSSELNVNALLLGDSALYLCASSANTGWGEKLFFGSGTQLSVL.

This chain uses TRBV6-5 with TRBJ2-7; 8 nucleotides align to TRBD2. The CDR3 sequence is 13 residues long. The J segment lost 9 bases and the V segment lost 4 bases, leaving 8 bases of the junction unmatched. The germline CDR1 and CDR2 sequences are MNHEY and SVGAGI. DNA for the CDR3: TGTGCCAGCAGTTTTCAAGCGGGAGTGGGGCAGTACTTC. Translation gives CASSFQAGVGQYF.